The present TCR beta chain was sequenced within a study of CD8 T cells in cerebrospinal fluid in Alzheimer's disease. This clonotype is deemed medium-sized by its frequency. Its antigen is unknown. Germline CDR1 is SGHTA and CDR2 is FQGTGA. CDR3 length: 16 residues. TCRdb processed the 10x single-cell sequencing reads again and assigns one entry to each CDR3 protein, with no DNA. The listing records over 1,000 distinct CDR3 sequences. Study observations and caveats: Compared with controls, mild cognitive impairment or Alzheimer's disease patients showed higher maximum CSF clone percentages.

The sample taken for sequencing was cerebrospinal fluid. This chain joins TRBV7-3 and TRBJ1-4. This receptor was taken from a human donor in good health. CDR3 region: CASSPRGRGLDEKLFF.